The source of this T cell receptor (beta chain) is a study of blood T cells in healthy people across ages. The study's findings and limits: Per million T cells, TCR beta diversity dropped roughly linearly as age increased. Diversity estimates drawn from one million T cells were deemed underestimates.

This clonotype was observed at least ten times. Its antigen is unidentified. A sample-barcoded 5' primer and a J-beta primer mix were used in a second PCR of roughly 6 to 11 cycles. In TCRdb, the 5' RACE reads were re-called with MiXCR into one record per CDR3 protein. The sample includes about 1.7 million distinct CDR3 sequences, 28% of them seen just once. Peripheral blood samples of about 10 milliliters were drawn from each donor. This CDR3 is built from 16 residues. J lost 5 bases, V lost 1 base, and 10 bases had no gene match. Germline V CDR1 and CDR2: SGHTA, FQGNSA. The sequenced material came from blood. The source is a woman aged 25 to 39 in good health. The rearrangement uses TRBV7-2 and TRBJ2-7; 8 bases match TRBD1. CDR3 sequence (DNA): TGTGCCAGCAGCTTAGTACCGGGACAGGTTGCCCACGAGCAGTACTTC. Protein product: CASSLVPGQVAHEQYF.